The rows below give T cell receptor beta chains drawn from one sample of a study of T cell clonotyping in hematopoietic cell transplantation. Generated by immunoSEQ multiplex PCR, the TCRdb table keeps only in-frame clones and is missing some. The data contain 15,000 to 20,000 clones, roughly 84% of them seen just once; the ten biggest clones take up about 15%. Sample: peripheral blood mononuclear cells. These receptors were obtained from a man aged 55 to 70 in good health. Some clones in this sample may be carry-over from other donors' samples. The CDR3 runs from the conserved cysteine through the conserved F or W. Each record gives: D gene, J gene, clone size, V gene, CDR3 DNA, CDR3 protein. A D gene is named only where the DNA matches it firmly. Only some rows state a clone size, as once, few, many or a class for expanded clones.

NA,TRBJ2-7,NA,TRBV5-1,TGCGCCAGCAGCTTGGCCGGGCCCTCTTACTACGAGCAGTACTTC,CASSLAGPSYYEQYF
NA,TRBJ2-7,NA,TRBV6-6,TGTGCCAGCAGCCTACAGCTTCGCGAGCAGTACTTC,CASSLQLREQYF
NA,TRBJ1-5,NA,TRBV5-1,TGCGCCAGCAGTCAGGAGGCCAATCAGCCCCAGCATTTT,CASSQEANQPQHF
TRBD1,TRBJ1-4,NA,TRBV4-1,TGCGCCAGCAGCAAGTCGGGACAGACAAATGAAAAACTGTTTTTT,CASSKSGQTNEKLFF
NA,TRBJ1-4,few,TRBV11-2,TGTGCCAGCAGCTTAGAAGCCGGAGGCGATGAAAAACTGTTTTTT,CASSLEAGGDEKLFF
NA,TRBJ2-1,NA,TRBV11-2,TGTGCCAGCAGCCCCCGAGGGGTGAGTGAGCAGTTCTTC,CASSPRGVSEQFF
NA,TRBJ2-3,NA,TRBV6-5,TGTGCCAGCAGTTACTCAAGGGGGGCCTGGGCAGATACGCAGTATTTT,CASSYSRGAWADTQYF
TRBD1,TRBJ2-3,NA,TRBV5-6,TGTGCCAGCAGCCCCGGGACAGGGGAGGCAGATACGCAGTATTTT,CASSPGTGEADTQYF
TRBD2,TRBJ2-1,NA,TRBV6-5,TGTGCCAGCAGTTACAAGCGGGAGAGCCATGAGCAGTTCTTC,CASSYKRESHEQFF
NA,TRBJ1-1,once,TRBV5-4,TGTGCCAGCAGCGATCGATTGAACACTGAAGCTTTCTTT,CASSDRLNTEAFF
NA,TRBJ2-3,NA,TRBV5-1,TGCGCCAGCAGCTTGGGCAGGGATACGCAGTATTTT,CASSLGRDTQYF
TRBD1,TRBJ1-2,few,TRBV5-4,TGTGCCAGTAGCTTGGGCAGGGGGCAGACTAGCGGCTACACCTTC,CASSLGRGQTSGYTF
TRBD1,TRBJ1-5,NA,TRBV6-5,TGTGCCAGCAGCAAAGGGACAGAACAATATCAGCCCCAGCATTTT,CASSKGTEQYQPQHF
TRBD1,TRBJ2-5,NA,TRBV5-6,TGTGCCAGCAGCCTGGGAGTGGGGACAGGGGGGGAGACCCAGTACTTC,CASSLGVGTGGETQYF
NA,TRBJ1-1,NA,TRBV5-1,TGCGCCAGCAGCTCAGGCCCGGGGACCCTTGAAGCTTTCTTT,CASSSGPGTLEAFF
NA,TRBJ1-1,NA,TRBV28,TGTGCCAGCCACACAGGATTTACTGAAGCTTTCTTT,CASHTGFTEAFF
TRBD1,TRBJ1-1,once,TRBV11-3,TGTGCCAGCAGCTTAGGCTCGACAGGGGAGGCTTTCTTT,CASSLGSTGEAFF
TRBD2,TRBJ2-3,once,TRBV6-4,TGTGCCAGCAGTGAGGGAGGGGACGCAGATACGCAGTATTTT,CASSEGGDADTQYF
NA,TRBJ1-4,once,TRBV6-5,TGTGCCAGCAGTTATCGGGAGAATGAAAAACTGTTTTTT,CASSYRENEKLFF
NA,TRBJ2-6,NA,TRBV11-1,TGTGCCAGCAGCTTAGGATCATGGAGGTCTGGGGCCAACGTCCTGACTTTC,CASSLGSWRSGANVLTF
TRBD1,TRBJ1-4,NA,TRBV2,TGTGCCAGCAGTCCGGGACAGCTTAATGAAAAACTGTTTTTT,CASSPGQLNEKLFF
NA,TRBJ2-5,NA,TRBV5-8,TGTGCCAGCAGCTGGACAAGTTCACGGGAGACCCAGTACTTC,CASSWTSSRETQYF
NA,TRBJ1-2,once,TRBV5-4,TGTGCCAGCAGCGGGGGGGCGGGGATGCTATATGGCTACACCTTC,CASSGGAGMLYGYTF
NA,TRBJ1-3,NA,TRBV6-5,TGTGCCAGCAGTTCCTTTGTGGGGACTGGAAACACCATATATTTT,CASSSFVGTGNTIYF
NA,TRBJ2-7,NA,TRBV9,TGTGCCAGCAGCGTAGGGCCGGGCCACGAGCAGTACTTC,CASSVGPGHEQYF
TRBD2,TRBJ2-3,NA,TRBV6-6,TGTGCCAGCAGCCCCGGGGGGGCCGGAGATACGCAGTATTTT,CASSPGGAGDTQYF
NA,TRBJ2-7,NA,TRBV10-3,TGTGCCGTTGACCCGACAGGCCTTTCTTACGAGCAGTACTTC,CAVDPTGLSYEQYF
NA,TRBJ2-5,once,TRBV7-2,TGTGCCAGCAGCTTAGCAAGAGGGATGGAGACCCAGTACTTC,CASSLARGMETQYF
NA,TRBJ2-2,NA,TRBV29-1,TGCAGCGTCCCGATGGACACCGGGGAGCTGTTTTTT,CSVPMDTGELFF
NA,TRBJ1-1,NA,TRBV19,TGTGCCAGTAGTACCTTCGACCCGAACACTGAAGCTTTCTTT,CASSTFDPNTEAFF
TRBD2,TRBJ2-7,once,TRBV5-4,TGTGCCAGCAGCTTGAATCTAGCGGGGTTGTACGAGCAGTACTTC,CASSLNLAGLYEQYF
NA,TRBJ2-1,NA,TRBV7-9,TGTGCCAGCAGCTTATATTACCGTGGAGACAATGAGCAGTTCTTC,CASSLYYRGDNEQFF
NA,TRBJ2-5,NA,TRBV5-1,TGCGCCAGCAGCTTGGAGTTAGGGGTAGAGACCCAGTACTTC,CASSLELGVETQYF
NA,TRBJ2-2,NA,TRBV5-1,TGCGCCAGCAGCTTGGCTCGTGACACCGGGGAGCTGTTTTTT,CASSLARDTGELFF
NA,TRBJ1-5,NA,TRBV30,TGTGCCTGGGGACGTAGCAATCAGCCCCAGCATTTT,CAWGRSNQPQHF
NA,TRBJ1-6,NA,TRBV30,TGTGCCTGGAAGGAACGGCGGATTTTACCCCTCCACTTT,CAWKERRILPLHF
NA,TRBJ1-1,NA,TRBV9,TGTGCCAGCAGCGTAGTTAGTAACACTGAAGCTTTCTTT,CASSVVSNTEAFF
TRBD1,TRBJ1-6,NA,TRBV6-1,TGTGCCAGCAGTGAAGCTACAGGGGATAATTCACCCCTCCACTTT,CASSEATGDNSPLHF
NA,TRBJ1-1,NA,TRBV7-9,TGTGCCAGCAGCTTGACGGGGGCGGGAAACACTGAAGCTTTCTTT,CASSLTGAGNTEAFF
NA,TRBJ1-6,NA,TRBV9,TGTGCCAGCAGCATACGACAGGACCATAATTCACCCCTCCACTTT,CASSIRQDHNSPLHF
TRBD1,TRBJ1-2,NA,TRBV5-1,TGCGCCAGCAGCACCCATCGTGAAGGACAGGGGGTTGGTTACACCTTC,CASSTHREGQGVGYTF
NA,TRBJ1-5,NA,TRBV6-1,TGTGCCAGCAGTGGAAGTGTAATCGGGCAGCCCCAGCATTTT,CASSGSVIGQPQHF
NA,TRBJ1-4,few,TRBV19,TGTGCCAGTAGTATAGGAGCCAGGCCGAGAGAAAAACTGTTTTTT,CASSIGARPREKLFF
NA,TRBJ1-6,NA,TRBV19,TGTGCCAGTAGTATTCGAGGCTTGCCCTATAATTCACCCCTCCACTTT,CASSIRGLPYNSPLHF
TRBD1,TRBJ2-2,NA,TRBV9,TGTGCCAGCAGCTCCGGGACAGGGTCGAGGGCGGGGGTAGTGGGGGAGCTGTTTTTT,CASSSGTGSRAGVVGELFF
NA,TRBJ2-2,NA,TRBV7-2,TGTGCCAGCAGCCGACGGACCACGAACACCGGGGAGCTGTTTTTT,CASSRRTTNTGELFF
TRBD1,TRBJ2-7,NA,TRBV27,TGTGCCAGCAGCACAACAGGGGGAGGCGGCTCCTACGAGCAGTACTTC,CASSTTGGGGSYEQYF
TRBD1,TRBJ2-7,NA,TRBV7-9,TGTGCCAGCTTAAGGACAGGAGAGGACGAGCAGTACTTC,CASLRTGEDEQYF
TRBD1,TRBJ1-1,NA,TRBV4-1,TGCGCCAGCAGCCAACAACAGGGGGCGCGGGCTGAAGCTTTCTTT,CASSQQQGARAEAFF
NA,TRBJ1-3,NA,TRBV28,TGTGCCAGCAGTTTAGAGGGGAACACCATATATTTT,CASSLEGNTIYF
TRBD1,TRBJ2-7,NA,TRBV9,TGTGCCAGCAGCGTAGGGACAGGGGGACCTAACGAGCAGTACTTC,CASSVGTGGPNEQYF
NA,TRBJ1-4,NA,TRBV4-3,TGCGCCAGCAGCCAAGCAATGTGGGAGGCAACTAATGAAAAACTGTTTTTT,CASSQAMWEATNEKLFF
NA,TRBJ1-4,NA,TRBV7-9,TGTGCCAGCAGCCGGACGTCGGGGGCTAATGAAAAACTGTTTTTT,CASSRTSGANEKLFF
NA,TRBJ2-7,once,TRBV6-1,TGTGCCAGCACTCCGGCCCTTCTTTTGGGTTACGAGCAGTACTTC,CASTPALLLGYEQYF
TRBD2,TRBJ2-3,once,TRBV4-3,TGCGCCAGCAGCCAAGCCGGGACTAGCGGGAGCACAGATACGCAGTATTTT,CASSQAGTSGSTDTQYF